This TCR beta chain came from a study of blood T cell repertoires in COVID-19. CDR3 length equals 14 residues. CDR1 and CDR2 (germline): MNHNY, SVGAGI (reference sequence). V was shortened by 6 bases and J by 9 bases, with 15 bases between the two germline ends. Libraries were prepared by immunoSEQ multiplex PCR; TCRdb keeps only in-frame clonotypes and omits some of them. The table records about 300,000 clones, approximately 90% of them present only once. The clonotype comes from a woman aged 30 to 39 who had recovered from COVID-19. This rearrangement joins TRBV6-6 to TRBJ1-6; D gene uncertain. The sequenced sample consisted of peripheral blood. CDR3 protein: CASSAGPEVSPLHF. CDR3 sequence (DNA): TGTGCCAGCAGCGCCGGACCGGAGGTTTCACCCCTCCACTTT.